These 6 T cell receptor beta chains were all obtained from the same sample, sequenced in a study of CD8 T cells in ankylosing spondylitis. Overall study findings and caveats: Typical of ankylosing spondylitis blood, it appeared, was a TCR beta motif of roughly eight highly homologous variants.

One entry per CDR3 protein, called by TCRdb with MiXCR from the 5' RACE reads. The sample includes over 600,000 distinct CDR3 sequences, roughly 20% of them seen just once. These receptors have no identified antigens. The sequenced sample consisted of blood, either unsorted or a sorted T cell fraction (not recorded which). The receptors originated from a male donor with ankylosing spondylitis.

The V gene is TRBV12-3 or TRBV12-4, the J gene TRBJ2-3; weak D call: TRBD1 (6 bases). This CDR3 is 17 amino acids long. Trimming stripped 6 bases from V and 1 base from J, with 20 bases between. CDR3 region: CASSRRTGTPGTDTQYF. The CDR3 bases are TGTGCCAGCAGCAGAAGGACGGGGACACCCGGCACAGATACGCAGTATTTT.

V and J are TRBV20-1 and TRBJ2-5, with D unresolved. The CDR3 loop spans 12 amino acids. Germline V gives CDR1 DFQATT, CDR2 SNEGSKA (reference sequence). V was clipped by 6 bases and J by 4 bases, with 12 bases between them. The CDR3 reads CSAKTQSETQYF. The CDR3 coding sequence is TGCAGTGCCAAGACCCAATCAGAGACCCAGTACTTC.

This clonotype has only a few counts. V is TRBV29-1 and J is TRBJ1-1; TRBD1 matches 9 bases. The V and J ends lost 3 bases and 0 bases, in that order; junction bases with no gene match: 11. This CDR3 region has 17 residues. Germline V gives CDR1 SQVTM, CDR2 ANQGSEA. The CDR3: CSVEPRQGVVMNTEAFF. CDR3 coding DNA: TGCAGCGTTGAGCCGAGACAGGGGGTAGTCATGAACACTGAAGCTTTCTTT.

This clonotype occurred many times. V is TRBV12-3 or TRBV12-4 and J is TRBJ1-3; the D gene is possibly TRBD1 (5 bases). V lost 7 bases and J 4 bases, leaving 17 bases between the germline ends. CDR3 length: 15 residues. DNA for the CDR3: TGTGCCAGCACCATGGGGGGTTTAGGAGGAAACACCATATATTTT. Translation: CASTMGGLGGNTIYF.

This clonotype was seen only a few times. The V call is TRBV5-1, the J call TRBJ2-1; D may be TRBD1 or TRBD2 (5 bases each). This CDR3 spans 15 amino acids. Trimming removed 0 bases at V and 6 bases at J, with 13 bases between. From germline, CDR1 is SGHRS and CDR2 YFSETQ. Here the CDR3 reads CASSLGAGTPNEQFF. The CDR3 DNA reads TGCGCCAGCAGCTTGGGGGCAGGGACCCCCAATGAGCAGTTCTTC.

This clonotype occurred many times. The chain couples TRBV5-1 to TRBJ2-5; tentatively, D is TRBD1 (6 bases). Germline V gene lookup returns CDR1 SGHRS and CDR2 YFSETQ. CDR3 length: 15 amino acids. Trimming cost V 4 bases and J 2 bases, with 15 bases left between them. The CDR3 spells CASSLTGTLQETQYF. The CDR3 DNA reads TGCGCCAGCAGCCTAACCGGGACATTACAAGAGACCCAGTACTTC.